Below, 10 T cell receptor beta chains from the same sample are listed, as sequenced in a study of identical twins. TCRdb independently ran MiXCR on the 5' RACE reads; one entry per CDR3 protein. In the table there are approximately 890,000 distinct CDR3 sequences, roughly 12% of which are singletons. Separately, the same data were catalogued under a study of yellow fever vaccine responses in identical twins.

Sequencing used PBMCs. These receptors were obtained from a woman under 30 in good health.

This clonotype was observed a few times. The CDR3 nucleotides are TGCAGTGCTAGTGAGGCGAGGACTCCCTACGAGCAGTACTTC. It translates to CSASEARTPYEQYF. The V gene is TRBV20-1, the J gene TRBJ2-7, with D perhaps TRBD2 (5 bases). The CDR3 sequence is 14 residues long. CDR1 and CDR2 (germline): DFQATT, SNEGSKA (reference sequence). Trimming stripped 3 bases from V and 2 bases from J, with 14 bases between.

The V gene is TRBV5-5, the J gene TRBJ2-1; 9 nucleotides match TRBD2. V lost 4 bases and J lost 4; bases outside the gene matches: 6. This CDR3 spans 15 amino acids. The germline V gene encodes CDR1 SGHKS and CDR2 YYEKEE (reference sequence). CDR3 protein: CASSISGSLYNEQFF. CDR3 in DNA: TGTGCCAGCAGCATTAGCGGGAGTTTATACAATGAGCAGTTCTTC.

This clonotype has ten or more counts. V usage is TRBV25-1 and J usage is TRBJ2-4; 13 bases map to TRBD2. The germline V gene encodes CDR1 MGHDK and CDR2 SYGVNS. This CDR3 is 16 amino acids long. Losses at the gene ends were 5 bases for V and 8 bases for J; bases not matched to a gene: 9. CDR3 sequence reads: CASSQLGLAGADIQYF. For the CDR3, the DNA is TGTGCCAGCAGTCAACTCGGACTAGCGGGAGCGGACATTCAGTACTTC. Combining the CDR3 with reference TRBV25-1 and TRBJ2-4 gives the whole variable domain EADIYQTPRYLVIGTGKKITLECSQTMGHDKMYWYQQDPGMELHLIHYSYGVNSTEKGDLSSESTVSRIRTEHFPLTLESARPSHTSQYLCASSQLGLAGADIQYFGAGTRLSVL.

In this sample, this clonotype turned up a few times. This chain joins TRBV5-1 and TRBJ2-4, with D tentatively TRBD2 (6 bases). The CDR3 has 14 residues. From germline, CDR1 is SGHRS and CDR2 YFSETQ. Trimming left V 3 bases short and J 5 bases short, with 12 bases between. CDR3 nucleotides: TGCGCCAGCAGCTCGATGGGCGGGGAAAACATTCAGTACTTC. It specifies CASSSMGGENIQYF.

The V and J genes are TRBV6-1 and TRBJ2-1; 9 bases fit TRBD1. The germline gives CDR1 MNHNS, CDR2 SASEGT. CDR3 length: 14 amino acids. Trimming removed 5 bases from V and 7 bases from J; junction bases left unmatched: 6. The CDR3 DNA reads TGTGCCAGCAGTCGTGGGACAGGGAGGAATGAGCAGTTCTTC. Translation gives CASSRGTGRNEQFF.

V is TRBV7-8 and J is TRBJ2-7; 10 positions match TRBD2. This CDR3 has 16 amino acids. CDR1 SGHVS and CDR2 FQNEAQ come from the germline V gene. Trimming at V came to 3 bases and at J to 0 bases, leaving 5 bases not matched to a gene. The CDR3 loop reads CASSFIGTSASYEQYF. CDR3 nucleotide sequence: TGTGCCAGCAGCTTCATCGGGACTAGCGCCTCCTACGAGCAGTACTTC.

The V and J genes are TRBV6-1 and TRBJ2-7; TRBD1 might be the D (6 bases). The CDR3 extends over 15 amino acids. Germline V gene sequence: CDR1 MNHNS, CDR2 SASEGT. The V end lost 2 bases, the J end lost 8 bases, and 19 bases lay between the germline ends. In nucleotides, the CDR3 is TGTGCCAGCAGTGAAAGGGGACAAGGAACAGGCCAGCAGTACGTC. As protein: CASSERGQGTGQQYV.

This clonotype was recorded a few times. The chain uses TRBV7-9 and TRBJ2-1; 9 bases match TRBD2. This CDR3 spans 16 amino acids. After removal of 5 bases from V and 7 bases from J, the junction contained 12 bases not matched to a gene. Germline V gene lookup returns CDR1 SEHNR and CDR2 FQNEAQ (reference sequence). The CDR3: CASSRLAGGQENEQFF. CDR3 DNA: TGTGCCAGCAGCCGTCTCGCGGGGGGGCAGGAGAATGAGCAGTTCTTC.

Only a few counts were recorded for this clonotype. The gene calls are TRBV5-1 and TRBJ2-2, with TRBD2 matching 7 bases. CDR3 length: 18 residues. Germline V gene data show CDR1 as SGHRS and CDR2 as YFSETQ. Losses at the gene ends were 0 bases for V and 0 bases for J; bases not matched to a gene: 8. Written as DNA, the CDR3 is TGCGCCAGCAGCTTGGGGCTAGCGGAGTCCGCGAACACCGGGGAGCTGTTTTTT. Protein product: CASSLGLAESANTGELFF.

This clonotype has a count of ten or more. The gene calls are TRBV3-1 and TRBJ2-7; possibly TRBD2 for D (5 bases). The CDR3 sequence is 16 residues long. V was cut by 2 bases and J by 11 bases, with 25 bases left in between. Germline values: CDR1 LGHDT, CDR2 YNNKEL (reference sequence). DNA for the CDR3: TGTGCCAGCAGCCAATCTGGGAGAACCGATAGCGTGAAGAAGTACTTC. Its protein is CASSQSGRTDSVKKYF.